These T cell receptor beta chains were read from a single sample in a study of CD8+ T cells in alopecia areata. TCRdb's table, derived via immunoSEQ multiplex PCR, lists solely in-frame clones and lacks some. The profile shows approximately 210,000 clones, more than 55% of them singletons. The sequencing used CD4+ T cells sorted from blood, collected around week 42, from a patient treated with tofacitinib. Receptors were obtained from a human donor with alopecia areata. Each CDR3 is given with its conserved first and last residue. The order of the fields is V gene, J gene, clone size, D gene, CDR3 DNA, CDR3 protein. A D gene is named only where the DNA matches it firmly. Some rows have no size entry. The others give once, few or many, or a class for an expanded clone.

TRBV29-1	TRBJ2-1	-	TRBD1	TGCAGCGTTGAAGCCTGGGACCAGGGGGCTCATGAGCAGTTCTTC	CSVEAWDQGAHEQFF
TRBV5-6	TRBJ2-1	-	TRBD2	TGTGCCAGCAGCTTGCCGGGTGTGGCGGGGGGTGCTGAGCAGTTCTTC	CASSLPGVAGGAEQFF
TRBV30	TRBJ1-2	-	TRBD1	TGTGCCTGGAGTGTATCCGGACAGGGCTATGGCTACACCTTC	CAWSVSGQGYGYTF
TRBV5-1	TRBJ2-1	-	-	TGCGCCAGCAGCCGCTCTCGTTCCTACAATGAGCAGTTCTTC	CASSRSRSYNEQFF
TRBV6-5	TRBJ2-7	-	-	TGTGCCAGCAGTTACTCGATCGGCTACGAGCAGTACTTC	CASSYSIGYEQYF
TRBV7-2	TRBJ1-2	few	TRBD1	TGTGCCAGCAGCTTAAACTCGGGACAGGGGTTGAAGGTAGACTATGGCTACACCTTC	CASSLNSGQGLKVDYGYTF
TRBV7-3	TRBJ2-5	-	-	TGTGCCAGCAGCCCCCAGGGCCAGGGCGTAGGAGAGACCCAGTACTTC	CASSPQGQGVGETQYF
TRBV11-2	TRBJ2-7	-	-	TGTGCCAGCAGAGCAGGAGCCTCCTACGAGCAGTACTTC	CASRAGASYEQYF
TRBV5-4	TRBJ1-5	-	-	TGTGCCAGCAGCTTGGGGACCAATCAGCCCCAGCATTTT	CASSLGTNQPQHF
TRBV4-3	TRBJ1-4	few	TRBD1	TGCGCCAGCAGCCAGGCCGACAGGGCAACTAATGAAAAACTGTTTTTT	CASSQADRATNEKLFF
TRBV5-1	TRBJ1-6	-	-	TGCGCCAGCAGCTTGGCCGGGCCGCCTCGGTCACCCCTCCACTTT	CASSLAGPPRSPLHF
TRBV7-9	TRBJ1-1	-	TRBD1	TGTGCCAGCAGCCGACAGGGGTCTTACACTGAAGCTTTCTTT	CASSRQGSYTEAFF
TRBV7-2	TRBJ2-2	-	-	TGTGCCAGCAGCTTAGATGGGGGGAACACCGGGGAGCTGTTTTTT	CASSLDGGNTGELFF
TRBV5-1	TRBJ1-1	-	TRBD1	TGCGCCAGCAGCTTGCCCGGGACAGGTATGAACACTGAAGCTTTCTTT	CASSLPGTGMNTEAFF
TRBV7-2	TRBJ2-6	-	-	TGTGCCAGCATTCTAGGGGGGCGCGGTGGCTCTGGGGCCAACGTCCTGACTTTC	CASILGGRGGSGANVLTF
TRBV29-1	TRBJ1-2	-	TRBD1	TGCAGCGTTGACGGGACAGGGGGTTACGGCTACACCTTC	CSVDGTGGYGYTF
TRBV30	TRBJ2-2	-	TRBD1	TGTGCCTGGAGACAGGGGGCTTCAGCCGGGGAGCTGTTTTTT	CAWRQGASAGELFF
TRBV2	TRBJ2-7	-	-	TGTGCCAGCAGTGAAGGTTTCGAGGGGCTCTACGAGCAGTACTTC	CASSEGFEGLYEQYF
TRBV30	TRBJ1-6	-	-	TGTGCCTCCACTCCAAAAGTCGGTTCACCCCTCCACTTT	CASTPKVGSPLHF
TRBV7-3	TRBJ1-4	-	-	TGTGCCAGCAGCTTAACGGTGGCAACTAATGAAAAACTGTTTTTT	CASSLTVATNEKLFF
TRBV29-1	TRBJ1-2	-	-	TGCAGCGTAGCACAGGATGGCTACACCTTC	CSVAQDGYTF
TRBV14	TRBJ1-6	-	-	TGTGCCAGCAGCCAGGGTTCACCCCTCCACTTT	CASSQGSPLHF
TRBV19	TRBJ1-1	-	-	TGTGCCAGTAGTGCGGGGAGGAACACTGAAGCTTTCTTT	CASSAGRNTEAFF
TRBV7-2	TRBJ2-1	-	-	TGTGCCAGCAGCTTAGGTGGGCAGGGTCAGGGCAATGAGCAGTTCTTC	CASSLGGQGQGNEQFF
TRBV29-1	TRBJ2-7	few	-	TGCAGCGTTGAAGATGTGGTCCAGGGTAACGAGCAGTACTTC	CSVEDVVQGNEQYF
TRBV29-1	TRBJ1-1	-	TRBD1	TGCAGCGTCGTTAGGGGGCTGGGCACTGAAGCTTTCTTT	CSVVRGLGTEAFF
TRBV10-3	TRBJ1-6	-	TRBD1	TGTGCCACCGGCGGGACAGGGGACAATTCACCCCTCCACTTT	CATGGTGDNSPLHF
TRBV7-2	TRBJ1-2	-	-	TGTGCCAGCAGCTCACAAACAGGGCTTGTGGGCTACACCTTC	CASSSQTGLVGYTF
TRBV29-1	TRBJ2-3	few	-	TGCAGCGCTGGACCAGCGGATACGCAGTATTTT	CSAGPADTQYF
TRBV7-2	TRBJ1-1	-	TRBD1	TGTGCCAGCAGCTTAGAGGGGACAGAGAACACTGAAGCTTTCTTT	CASSLEGTENTEAFF
TRBV9	TRBJ1-6	-	-	TGTGCCAGCAGCGTAGAGCAGGTTGAGGATTCACCCCTCCACTTT	CASSVEQVEDSPLHF
TRBV9	TRBJ2-3	-	-	TGTGCCAGCGCGGACGGAGGTTGGGATACGCAGTATTTT	CASADGGWDTQYF
TRBV11-3	TRBJ1-1	-	-	TGTGCCAGCACCGAACAGGGATGGACTGAAGCTTTCTTT	CASTEQGWTEAFF
TRBV30	TRBJ1-2	-	TRBD1	TGTGCCTGGAGTCAGGGGGCCGGTGGCTACACCTTC	CAWSQGAGGYTF
TRBV6-5	TRBJ1-6	-	-	TGTGCCAGCAGTTACTCCGCCAGATCTGCGAATTCACCCCTCCACTTT	CASSYSARSANSPLHF